One sample yielded the 21 T cell receptor beta chains listed below, sequenced in a study of blood T cell repertoires in COVID-19. TCRdb's copy holds only in-frame clones and misses some; the assay was immunoSEQ multiplex PCR. The sample has 250,000 to 350,000 clones, nearly 90% seen once. The material sequenced was PBMCs or T cells enriched from blood (not recorded which). These receptors were obtained from a woman between 18 and 29 years old with acute COVID-19.

The J gene is TRBJ2-3, the V gene TRBV5-1; a possible D gene is TRBD2 (6 bases). The germline CDR1 and CDR2 sequences are SGHRS and YFSETQ. There are 14 residues in the CDR3. The V end lost 0 bases, the J end lost 3 bases, and 8 bases lay between the germline ends. CDR3 DNA: TGCGCCAGCAGCTTGGTTGGACTAACAGATACGCAGTATTTT. This translates into CASSLVGLTDTQYF.

V and J are TRBV29-1 and TRBJ1-1; TRBD1 matches 11 bases. Trimming took 0 bases from V and 3 from J; bases not matched to a gene: 6. This CDR3 has 16 residues. CDR1 is SQVTM and CDR2 is ANQGSEA in the germline V gene. The CDR3 DNA reads as TGCAGCGTTGAAGATCTATGGACAGGGGGCTACACTGAAGCTTTCTTT. Its translation: CSVEDLWTGGYTEAFF.

V is TRBV18 and J is TRBJ2-7, with a weak D call TRBD2 (6 bases). This CDR3 has 15 amino acids. V was cut by 6 bases and J by 2 bases, with 17 bases left in between. CDR1 and CDR2 from the germline V gene are KGHSH and LQKENI. The CDR3 reads CASSASGSTPYEQYF. The CDR3 nucleotides read TGTGCCAGCTCGGCGAGCGGGTCGACCCCCTACGAGCAGTACTTC.

This clone came up once. The chain joins TRBV11-2 to TRBJ1-6; the D gene is possibly TRBD1 (5 bases). In germline, CDR1 is SGHAT, CDR2 FQNNGV. CDR3 length equals 14 residues. V lost 2 bases, J lost 7 bases, and 9 bases lay in between. The CDR3 region has the DNA TGTGCCAGCAGCTTAAGACAGACAAATTCACCCCTCCACTTT. This codes for CASSLRQTNSPLHF.

The CDR3 protein is CSGGGLSTDTQYF. In DNA, the CDR3 is TGCAGCGGGGGGGGACTCAGCACAGATACGCAGTATTTT. The chain is built from TRBV29-1 and TRBJ2-3; 7 positions match TRBD2. V shed 7 bases, J shed 0 bases, and the junction held 4 bases outside the gene matches. Per germline, CDR1 SQVTM and CDR2 ANQGSEA. The CDR3 length is 13 residues.

This chain links TRBV5-1 with TRBJ1-6, with 10 positions matching TRBD1. Germline V CDR1 and CDR2: SGHRS, YFSETQ. The length of the CDR3 is 16 residues. The V segment lost 4 bases and the J segment 5 bases; nucleotides outside the gene matches: 6. The chain's CDR3 is CASSLGTGVDNSPLHF. DNA of the CDR3: TGCGCCAGCAGCCTCGGGACAGGGGTCGATAATTCACCCCTCCACTTT.

This rearrangement joins TRBV7-2 to TRBJ1-2, with TRBD1 matching over 7 bases. The CDR3 has 15 residues. Trimming at V came to 1 base and at J to 5 bases, leaving 7 bases not matched to a gene. CDR1 and CDR2 (germline): SGHTA, FQGNSA. The chain's CDR3 is CASSLEVAGGYGYTF. The DNA for the CDR3 is TGTGCCAGCAGCTTAGAGGTGGCAGGGGGTTATGGCTACACCTTC.

V usage is TRBV9 and J usage is TRBJ1-3; 8 bases are shared with TRBD1. The V and J ends lost 3 bases and 4 bases, in that order; junction bases with no gene match: 6. Germline V gene data show CDR1 as SGDLS and CDR2 as YYNGEE. The CDR3 extends over 15 amino acids. The CDR3 protein is CASSDRGQEGNTIYF. DNA for the CDR3: TGTGCCAGCAGCGACCGGGGACAGGAAGGAAACACCATATATTTT.

This chain links TRBV18 with TRBJ2-7, with 9 bases fitting TRBD1. This CDR3 is 15 amino acids long. V shed 4 bases, J shed 2 bases, and the junction held 6 bases outside the gene matches. Germline-derived CDR1 and CDR2 are KGHSH and LQKENI. The CDR3 protein is CASSRGTGPAYEQYF. For the CDR3, the DNA is TGTGCCAGCTCACGGGGGACAGGGCCTGCCTACGAGCAGTACTTC.

The gene calls are TRBV6-4 and TRBJ1-2; D is possibly TRBD1 (5 bases). The CDR3 runs to 13 residues. Germline V lookup: CDR1 MRHNA, CDR2 SNTAGT. V was clipped by 6 bases and J by 7 bases, with 15 bases between them. The CDR3 nucleotides read TGTGCCAGCAGACCCAGGGTTGGTGGTGGCTACACCTTC. This codes for CASRPRVGGGYTF.

The chain recombines TRBV19 with TRBJ2-5; 10 bases align to TRBD2. V lost 2 bases and J lost 4; bases outside the gene matches: 7. There are 16 residues in the CDR3. Germline assignment: CDR1 LNHDA and CDR2 SQIVND (reference sequence). The chain's CDR3 is CASSIQLAGRGETQYF. The CDR3 coding sequence is TGTGCCAGTAGTATACAACTAGCGGGAAGGGGAGAGACCCAGTACTTC.

The V call is TRBV6-5, the J call TRBJ2-7; TRBD2 matches 10 bases. Germline V gene sequence: CDR1 MNHEY, CDR2 SVGAGI. After removal of 3 bases from V and 2 bases from J, the junction contained 7 bases not matched to a gene. The CDR3 is made up of 16 amino acids. CDR3 sequence: CASSYLPGLATYEQYF. The CDR3 nucleotides are TGTGCCAGCAGTTATCTCCCGGGACTAGCGACCTACGAGCAGTACTTC.

The CDR3 nucleotides are TGTGCCAGCAGCCAACTAGCGGGAGATACCGGGGAGCTGTTTTTT. Protein: CASSQLAGDTGELFF. The chain combines TRBV11-3 with TRBJ2-2, with 11 positions matching TRBD2. The CDR3 is made up of 15 amino acids. Losses at the gene ends were 5 bases for V and 5 bases for J; bases not matched to a gene: 4. CDR1 and CDR2 (germline): SGHNT, YENEEA.

The DNA for the CDR3 is TGCGCCAGCAGCCTAACAGGGGGTCCCGGAAACACCATATATTTT. This encodes CASSLTGGPGNTIYF. The chain employs TRBV5-1 and TRBJ1-3, with 8 bases matching TRBD1. This CDR3 comprises 15 residues. Per germline, CDR1 SGHRS and CDR2 YFSETQ. V shed 4 bases and J 4 bases; nucleotides not matched to a gene: 7.

The rearrangement links TRBV7-2 to TRBJ2-1, with 11 bases lining up with TRBD2. Germline V CDR1 and CDR2: SGHTA, FQGNSA. Unmatched junction bases numbered 8, after V lost 5 bases and J lost 5 bases. The CDR3 extends over 16 amino acids. For the CDR3, the DNA is TGTGCCAGCAGCCCCCTAGGGACTAGCGGCGACAATGAGCAGTTCTTC. This encodes CASSPLGTSGDNEQFF.

The chain recombines TRBV28 with TRBJ1-5; possible D gene TRBD1, 6 bases. Looked up from germline, CDR1 is MDHEN and CDR2 is SYDVKM. V lost 6 bases, J lost 3 bases, and 9 bases lay in between. CDR3 length: 13 residues. As DNA, the CDR3 is TGTGCCAGCAGACGACAGGTCAATCAGCCCCAGCATTTT. Translation gives CASRRQVNQPQHF. The full variable domain, its missing parts supplied by reference TRBV28 and TRBJ1-5, is DVKVTQSSRYLVKRTGEKVFLECVQDMDHENMFWYRQDPGLGLRLIYFSYDVKMKEKGDIPEGYSVSREKKERFSLILESASTNQTSMYLCASRRQVNQPQHFGDGTRLSIL.

This clone was seen a few times. The chain is built from TRBV28 and TRBJ1-2; D might be TRBD1 (5 bases). From germline, CDR1 is MDHEN and CDR2 SYDVKM. V dropped 6 bases and J dropped 7 bases, with 18 bases sitting between them. This CDR3 has 14 residues. CDR3 sequence (DNA): TGTGCCAGCAGCACCGACAGCGCCCGCCTTGGCTACACCTTC. This codes for CASSTDSARLGYTF.

This chain connects TRBV7-8 to TRBJ2-5; 7 bases fit TRBD1. This CDR3 spans 16 amino acids. Per the germline V gene, CDR1 is SGHVS and CDR2 is FQNEAQ. Unmatched junction bases numbered 10, after V lost 5 bases and J lost 1 base. The chain's CDR3 is CASSPRRDSFQETQYF. The DNA of the CDR3 is TGTGCCAGCAGCCCCCGCCGGGACAGCTTCCAAGAGACCCAGTACTTC. Combining the CDR3 with reference TRBV7-8 and TRBJ2-5 gives the whole variable domain GAGVSQSPRYKVAKRGQDVALRCDPISGHVSLFWYQQALGQGPEFLTYFQNEAQLDKSGLPSDRFFAERPEGSVSTLKIQRTQQEDSAVYLCASSPRRDSFQETQYFGPGTRLLVL.

V gene TRBV5-4 combines with J gene TRBJ2-1; 8 positions agree with TRBD1. The CDR3 loop spans 17 amino acids. The germline CDR1 and CDR2 sequences are SGHNT and YYREEE (reference sequence). Trimming cost V 3 bases and J 3 bases; bases outside gene matches: 11. The CDR3 nucleotides read TGTGCCAGCAGCTCCAGTAAAGGACAGGGTAACTACAATGAGCAGTTCTTC. Encoded protein: CASSSSKGQGNYNEQFF.

This sequence joins TRBV5-1 and TRBJ1-3; D may be TRBD1 (5 bases). The CDR3 totals 15 residues. Germline V gives CDR1 SGHRS, CDR2 YFSETQ. V was pared by 5 bases and J by 4 bases, with 16 bases between. CDR3 coding DNA: TGCGCCAGCAGAGATGGAGGGACGGGGGGAAACACCATATATTTT. Translated, it gives CASRDGGTGGNTIYF.

This sequence joins TRBV2 and TRBJ1-5; D gene uncertain. Trimming took 2 bases from V and 0 from J, leaving 5 bases between them. The CDR3 runs 14 residues. The germline V gene has CDR1 SNHLY and CDR2 FYNNEI. CDR3 nucleotide sequence: TGTGCCAGCAGTGAACTCGGTAGCAATCAGCCCCAGCATTTT. Protein product: CASSELGSNQPQHF.